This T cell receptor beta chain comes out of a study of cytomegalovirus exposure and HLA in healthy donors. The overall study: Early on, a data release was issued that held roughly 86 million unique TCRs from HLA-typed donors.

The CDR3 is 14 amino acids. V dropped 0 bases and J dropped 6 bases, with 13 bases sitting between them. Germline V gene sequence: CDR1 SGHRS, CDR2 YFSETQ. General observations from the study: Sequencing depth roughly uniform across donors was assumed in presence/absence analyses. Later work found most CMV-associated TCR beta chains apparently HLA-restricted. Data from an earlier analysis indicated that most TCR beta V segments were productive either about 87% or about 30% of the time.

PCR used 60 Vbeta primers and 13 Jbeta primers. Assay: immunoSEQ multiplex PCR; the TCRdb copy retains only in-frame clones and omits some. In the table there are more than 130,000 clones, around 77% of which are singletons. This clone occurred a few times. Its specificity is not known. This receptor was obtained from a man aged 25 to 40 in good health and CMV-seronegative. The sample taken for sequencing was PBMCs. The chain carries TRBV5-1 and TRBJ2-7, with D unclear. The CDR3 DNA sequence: TGCGCCAGCAGCTTGGTGCAGGATGGGTCCGAGCAGTACTTC. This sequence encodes CASSLVQDGSEQYF.